Below are 11 T cell receptor beta chains sequenced from a single sample in a study of tumor and adjacent non-tumor tissue in lung cancer. No cell sorting was done before RNA was extracted from the tissue. A modified ARM-PCR protocol with three rounds of nested PCR amplified TCRbeta. TCRdb processed the multiplex PCR reads anew with MiXCR; each CDR3 protein has one entry. The table lists about 70,000 distinct CDR3 sequences, approximately 73% of them singletons. Material: lung tumor tissue. These receptors were obtained from a man aged 55 to 70 with non-small cell lung cancer.

The table lists this clonotype with a few counts. At one end, the junction sequence differs from germline, possibly due to a read error. The rearrangement joins TRBV11-1 to TRBJ2-2; possibly TRBD2 for D (6 bases). The CDR3 is 14 residues long. From germline, CDR1 is SGHAT and CDR2 FQDESV (reference sequence). CDR3 DNA: TGTGCCAGCAGCTATGCTAGTGTCACCGGGGGGCTGTTTTTT. Translated: CASSYASVTGGLFF.

Note on this clonotype: The junction differs from germline at one of its ends, possibly a read error. The V call is TRBV20-1, the J call TRBJ2-3; TRBD2 might be the D (6 bases). Germline CDR1 is DFQATT and CDR2 is SNEGSKA (reference sequence). There are 11 residues in the CDR3. The CDR3 loop is CSAGGTDTRYF. CDR3 coding DNA: TGTAGTGCTGGCGGGACCGACACGCGGTATTTT.

As regards this clonotype: Germline is not matched at one junction end, which may reflect a read error. This sequence joins TRBV19 and TRBJ2-1, with TRBD2 matching over 7 bases. The CDR3 is made up of 18 amino acids. Per germline, CDR1 LNHDA and CDR2 SQIVND (reference sequence). The CDR3 is CTSRPPSTPAGAYNEQFF. DNA of the CDR3: TGTACCAGTCGACCCCCTAGCACCCCGGCGGGAGCCTACAATGAGCAGTTCTTC.

This clonotype was seen a few times. One end of the junction is discordant with germline, which a read error may explain. The rearrangement joins TRBV6-5 to TRBJ2-2; 7 bases agree with TRBD2. This CDR3 is 14 amino acids long. Germline CDR1 is MNHEY and CDR2 is SVGAGI. CDR3 amino acids: CASRVAVNTGGLFF. CDR3 DNA sequence: TGTGCCAGCAGGGTTGCCGTGAACACGGGGGGGCTGTTTTTT.

Turning to this clonotype: A read error is likely, as this CDR3 ends without the conserved phenylalanine or tryptophan. The chain uses TRBV5-5 and TRBJ2-7; TRBD1 aligns across 7 bases. Per the germline V gene, CDR1 is SGHKS and CDR2 is YYEKEE (reference sequence). The CDR3 loop spans 17 amino acids. The chain's CDR3 is CTSSGPGGDLLMHEQYL. The DNA for the CDR3 is TGTACCAGCAGCGGCCCAGGGGGTGACCTTTTGATGCACGAGCAGTACCTC.

Note on this clonotype: At one boundary the junction diverges from the germline segment, which might be a read error. This chain connects TRBV28 to TRBJ2-7; 12 bases fit TRBD2. Germline loops: CDR1 MDHEN, CDR2 SYDVKM. The length of the CDR3 is 16 residues. CDR3 DNA: TGTACCAGCACTTTCCCCAGACTAGCGGGAGACGACGAGCAGTACTTC. This encodes CTSTFPRLAGDDEQYF.

As for this clonotype: One junction end disagrees with the germline gene, perhaps due to a read error. The chain has TRBV20-1 and TRBJ2-1, with 9 bases fitting TRBD2. CDR3 length: 15 residues. The germline V gene has CDR1 DFQATT and CDR2 SNEGSKA (reference sequence). The CDR3 region is CSARGPSGILYGQFF. The CDR3 DNA reads TGCAGTGCCAGAGGGCCTAGCGGGATTTTGTATGGGCAGTTCTTC.

Concerning this clonotype itself: At one end the junction does not follow the germline gene, possibly because of a read error. The genes are TRBV6-1 and TRBJ1-4; 10 bases fit TRBD1. The CDR3 is made up of 13 amino acids. Germline V CDR1 and CDR2: MNHNS, SASEGT. For the CDR3, the DNA is TGTGCCAGCACCGGGACAGGGGATGTAAAAGTGTTTTTT. It is translated as CASTGTGDVKVFF.

This clonotype was seen repeatedly, ten times or more. The chain is built from TRBV20-1 and TRBJ2-7; D perhaps matches TRBD1 (5 bases). Germline values: CDR1 DFQATT, CDR2 SNEGSKA (reference sequence). Deletions cut 6 bases from V and 5 bases from J, with 11 bases between. The CDR3 totals 11 residues. CDR3 in amino acids: CSADAGNEQYF. In DNA form, the CDR3 reads TGCAGTGCGGATGCAGGGAACGAGCAGTACTTC.

As regards this clonotype: One junction end disagrees with the germline gene, perhaps due to a read error. This chain joins TRBV6-6 and TRBJ1-5; a possible D gene is TRBD1 (6 bases). The germline V gene has CDR1 MNHNY and CDR2 SVGAGI (reference sequence). CDR3 length: 16 residues. The CDR3 bases are TGTGCCAGCAGGAACGGGCAGGGGTCCCTCGCTCAGTCCCAGCATTTT. This encodes CASRNGQGSLAQSQHF.

In this sample, this clonotype turned up a few times. The final CDR3 position lacks the conserved phenylalanine or tryptophan, pointing to a likely read error. This rearrangement joins TRBV12-3 or TRBV12-4 to TRBJ1-2, with unresolved D. The CDR3 runs 13 residues. Trimming removed 3 bases at V and 4 bases at J, with 9 bases between. DNA for the CDR3: TGTGCCAGCAGTTTTGGTAACGGCTATGGCTACACCTTG. Its protein product is CASSFGNGYGYTL.